These 20 T cell receptor beta chains came from one sample sequenced in a study of blood T cell repertoires in COVID-19. Assay used: immunoSEQ multiplex PCR; TCRdb lists only in-frame clones, some missing. In the table there are nearly 200,000 clones, almost 85% of which are singletons. Sequencing was carried out using peripheral blood. Receptor source: a human donor with acute or convalescent COVID-19. The donor label of this sample is uncertain.

This chain joins TRBV7-3 and TRBJ2-7; TRBD1 aligns across 7 bases. CDR1 and CDR2 (germline): SGHTA, FQGTGA. This CDR3 contains 14 residues. The V gene end was trimmed by 6 bases and the J gene end by 6 bases; junction bases not matched to a gene: 11. The CDR3 here is CASRTTGASPEQYF. CDR3 bases: TGTGCCAGCAGAACTACAGGGGCTTCGCCCGAGCAGTACTTC.

This clone showed up just a few times. V gene TRBV18 combines with J gene TRBJ1-2; tentatively, D is TRBD1 (6 bases). The CDR3 totals 16 residues. Germline CDR1 KGHSH, CDR2 LQKENI. V lost 3 bases and J lost 8, with 22 bases in between. In nucleotides, the CDR3 is TGTGCCAGCTCACCGGATTTGTTTGGGGGCCGCCGGGGCTACACCTTC. This gives the protein CASSPDLFGGRRGYTF.

The chain links TRBV25-1 to TRBJ1-2, with a weak D call TRBD1 (5 bases). The CDR3 is made up of 13 amino acids. With 3 bases removed from V and 4 bases from J, the gap between germline ends came to 9 bases. Per germline, CDR1 MGHDK and CDR2 SYGVNS. The CDR3 region has the DNA TGTGCCAGCAGTGACCGACAGCTCTATGGCTACACCTTC. Protein sequence: CASSDRQLYGYTF.

The chain couples TRBV30 to TRBJ1-5; D perhaps matches TRBD1 (6 bases). The V and J ends lost 0 bases and 2 bases respectively, with 11 bases between them. CDR1 is GTSNPN, CDR2 SVGIG, per germline (reference sequence). The length of the CDR3 is 15 residues. CDR3 nucleotides: TGTGCCTGGAGTGTACAGGGCTCTGGCAATCAGCCCCAGCATTTT. Its translation is CAWSVQGSGNQPQHF.

This sequence joins TRBV20-1 and TRBJ1-1; the D gene is possibly TRBD1 (5 bases). The germline V gene has CDR1 DFQATT and CDR2 SNEGSKA (reference sequence). This CDR3 has 11 amino acids. Trimming stripped 5 bases from V and 11 bases from J, with 15 bases between. CDR3 loop: CSAPSRAGAFF. The CDR3 coding sequence is TGCAGTGCTCCCTCCCGAGCAGGGGCTTTCTTT.

This sequence joins TRBV11-3 and TRBJ2-1; weak D call: TRBD2 (6 bases). The CDR3 contains 13 residues. V lost 0 bases and J lost 12, with 12 bases in between. The germline gives CDR1 SGHNT, CDR2 YENEEA. The CDR3 sequence is CASSLDRDSPQFF. The CDR3, as DNA: TGTGCCAGCAGCTTAGATCGGGACTCCCCGCAGTTCTTC.

This clone has just a few counts. The rearrangement uses TRBV30 and TRBJ2-7; tentatively, D is TRBD2 (6 bases). Trimming pared 2 bases from V and 5 bases from J, leaving 16 bases between. From germline, CDR1 is GTSNPN and CDR2 SVGIG (reference sequence). The CDR3 runs 14 residues. The CDR3 DNA sequence: TGTGCCTGGAGTCCCCTATGGGGGAGGAACGAGCAGTACTTC. This translates into CAWSPLWGRNEQYF. Full variable domain (missing parts from reference TRBV30 and TRBJ2-7): SQTIHQWPATLVQPVGSPLSLECTVEGTSNPNLYWYRQAAGRGLQLLFYSVGIGQISSEVPQNLSASRPQDRQFILSSKKLLLSDSGFYLCAWSPLWGRNEQYFGPGTRLTVT.

The rearrangement links TRBV6-5 to TRBJ1-1; TRBD1 aligns across 7 bases. The CDR3 runs 15 residues. Germline trimming cut 0 bases from V and 2 bases from J; bases unmatched to any gene: 3. Germline assignment: CDR1 MNHEY and CDR2 SVGAGI. The CDR3 protein is CASSYSQGRNTEAFF. DNA for the CDR3: TGTGCCAGCAGTTACTCACAGGGGAGAAACACTGAAGCTTTCTTT.

The gene calls are TRBV6-5 and TRBJ1-2; D not certain. CDR1 is MNHEY, CDR2 SVGAGI, per germline. The CDR3 has 14 amino acids. Trimming removed 8 bases from V and 7 bases from J, with 20 bases in between. As DNA, the CDR3 is TGTGCCAGCGCAGCGTTCTGGAGGGAGGGTGGCTACACCTTC. Residues: CASAAFWREGGYTF.

This clone showed up just a few times. The sample contains more than one DNA sequence encoding this CDR3. The chain uses TRBV14 and TRBJ2-5; D not certain. This CDR3 region has 14 residues. V was shortened by 1 base and J by 4 bases, with 10 bases between the two germline ends. Germline CDR1 reads SGHDN; CDR2 reads FVKESK. The CDR3 nucleotides read TGTGCCAGCAGCCAAGGGGCACGTTCAGAGACCCAGTACTTC. Translated, it gives CASSQGARSETQYF.

The genes are TRBV7-9 and TRBJ1-3; D is unclear. V lost 4 bases and J lost 0, with 10 bases in between. The CDR3 loop spans 15 amino acids. Germline CDR1 and CDR2: SEHNR and FQNEAQ (reference sequence). CDR3 amino acids: CASSSSVNSGNTIYF. The CDR3 DNA reads TGTGCCAGCAGCTCCTCAGTCAACTCTGGAAACACCATATATTTT.

The chain uses TRBV5-1 and TRBJ2-7; 8 bases are shared with TRBD1. Unmatched junction bases numbered 11, after V lost 2 bases and J lost 7 bases. Germline V gives CDR1 SGHRS, CDR2 YFSETQ. The CDR3 extends over 15 amino acids. CDR3 amino acids: CASSLGTGISGEQYF. CDR3 coding DNA: TGCGCCAGCAGCTTAGGGACAGGTATCTCGGGGGAGCAGTACTTC.

Only one count was recorded for this clone. The rearrangement links TRBV9 to TRBJ2-1, with TRBD2 identical over 7 bases. V gave up 0 bases and J gave up 0 bases; unmatched junction bases: 6. Germline CDR1 and CDR2: SGDLS and YYNGEE. This CDR3 contains 17 residues. The DNA for the CDR3 is TGTGCCAGCAGCGTAGGTGTGGGCGGGGGCTCCTACAATGAGCAGTTCTTC. Amino acid sequence: CASSVGVGGGSYNEQFF.

The rearrangement uses TRBV5-1 and TRBJ2-3; D is possibly TRBD2 (6 bases). The CDR3 is made up of 15 amino acids. Trimming took 4 bases from V and 0 from J, leaving 12 bases between them. Germline values: CDR1 SGHRS, CDR2 YFSETQ. As DNA, the CDR3 is TGCGCCAGCAGCGCTCGGGGGAGAAGCACAGATACGCAGTATTTT. Residues: CASSARGRSTDTQYF.

This clone has just one count. The sample carries other DNA sequences with the same CDR3. This sequence joins TRBV4-1 and TRBJ2-5, with D unresolved. The germline gives CDR1 MGHRA, CDR2 YSYEKL. The CDR3 sequence is 15 residues long. V was pared by 0 bases and J by 1 base, with 9 bases between. CDR3 region: CASSQDRTPQETQYF. As DNA, the CDR3 is TGCGCCAGCAGCCAAGATCGTACACCCCAAGAGACCCAGTACTTC.

The rearrangement joins TRBV7-2 to TRBJ1-3; D remains ambiguous. V was pared by 3 bases and J by 2 bases, with 11 bases between. Germline CDR1 is SGHTA and CDR2 is FQGNSA. The CDR3 covers 15 residues. The CDR3 spells CASSLAGFTGNTIYF. Here the CDR3 DNA reads TGTGCCAGCAGCTTGGCCGGGTTTACTGGAAACACCATATATTTT.

This clone was recorded a few times. The chain employs TRBV6-6 and TRBJ2-5, with D maybe TRBD2 (7 bases). Trimming cost V 10 bases and J 4 bases, with 19 bases left between them. The V gene's germline CDR1 is MNHNY and CDR2 SVGAGI (reference sequence). The length of the CDR3 is 14 residues. The CDR3 protein is CATLRGGRGETQYF. The CDR3 region has the DNA TGTGCCACCCTGCGCGGGGGCAGGGGAGAGACCCAGTACTTC.

This clone was counted between two and nine times. The chain couples TRBV3-1 (or the pseudogene TRBV3-2) to TRBJ1-4, with 10 bases fitting TRBD1. The CDR3 extends over 17 amino acids. The V gene end was trimmed by 4 bases and the J gene end by 7 bases; junction bases not matched to a gene: 12. Germline CDR1 reads LGHDT; CDR2 reads YNNKEL (reference sequence). In nucleotides, the CDR3 is TGTGCCAGCAGCCGCAGAGTCTCGGGACAGGGGCGTGAAAAACTGTTTTTT. Amino acid sequence: CASSRRVSGQGREKLFF.

The rearrangement links TRBV7-9 to TRBJ1-2; no reliable D call. From germline, CDR1 is SEHNR and CDR2 FQNEAQ (reference sequence). This CDR3 comprises 14 residues. V dropped 3 bases and J dropped 10 bases, with 18 bases sitting between them. The CDR3 protein is CASSLGTHRLDYTF. As DNA, the CDR3 is TGTGCCAGCAGCTTGGGCACCCACCGCCTTGACTACACCTTC.

This clone has more than one count but fewer than ten. The CDR3 bases are TGTGCCTGGAGCTACGAGACAGGGGGCCGAGAGACCCAGTACTTC. It translates to CAWSYETGGRETQYF. The gene calls are TRBV30 and TRBJ2-5, with 10 bases aligning to TRBD1. The germline V gene encodes CDR1 GTSNPN and CDR2 SVGIG (reference sequence). V dropped 3 bases and J dropped 4; count of bases not matched to a gene: 8. This CDR3 has 15 residues.